The present TCR beta chain was sequenced within a study of blood T cells in healthy people across ages. Study-wide points: As age increased, TCR beta diversity per million T cells fell in a roughly linear fashion. Diversity estimates from one million T cells were considered underestimates.

Primed by a sample-barcoded 5' primer and a J-beta primer mix, a second PCR proceeded for roughly 7 to 11 cycles. TCRdb passed the 5' RACE reads through MiXCR, listing each CDR3 protein once. The table has roughly 1,800,000 distinct CDR3 sequences, approximately 50% seen once. This CDR3 has 14 amino acids. V lost 2 bases to trimming and J lost 4 bases, with 12 bases between them. The germline V gene encodes CDR1 SGHDT and CDR2 YYEEEE. Donor samples were obtained from healthy Caucasian individuals from Russia, aged about 6 to 100. Comment on this clonotype: Antigen unknown.

This clonotype was obtained from a woman aged 40 to 50 in good health. The sequencing sample was made of blood. The genes are TRBV5-6 and TRBJ1-1, with D unclear. The CDR3 nucleotides read TGTGCCAGCAGCTTCCCGGCGGAGTTCACTGAAGCTTTCTTT. Its protein product is CASSFPAEFTEAFF.